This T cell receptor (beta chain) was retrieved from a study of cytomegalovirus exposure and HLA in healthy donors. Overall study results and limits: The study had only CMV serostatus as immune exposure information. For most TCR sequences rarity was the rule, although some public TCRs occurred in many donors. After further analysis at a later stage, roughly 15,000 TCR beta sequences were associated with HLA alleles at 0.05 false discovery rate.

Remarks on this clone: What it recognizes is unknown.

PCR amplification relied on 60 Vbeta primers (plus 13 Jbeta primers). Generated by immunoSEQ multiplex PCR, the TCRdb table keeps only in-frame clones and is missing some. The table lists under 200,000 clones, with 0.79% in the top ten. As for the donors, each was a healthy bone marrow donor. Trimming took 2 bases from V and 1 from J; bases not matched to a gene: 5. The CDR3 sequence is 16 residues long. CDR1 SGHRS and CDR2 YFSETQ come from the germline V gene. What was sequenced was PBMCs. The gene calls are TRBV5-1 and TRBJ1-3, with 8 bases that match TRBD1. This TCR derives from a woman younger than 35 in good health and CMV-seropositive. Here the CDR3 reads CASSFSGDRSGNTIYF. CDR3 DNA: TGCGCCAGCAGCTTCTCGGGGGACAGGTCTGGAAACACCATATATTTT.